Listed below are T cell receptor beta chains from one sample, sequenced in a study of response to subunit inactivated influenza vaccine. TCRdb re-analysed the RT-PCR reads in MiXCR, keeping a single row per CDR3 protein. Of about 310,000 distinct CDR3 sequences in the sample, 20% to 25% were seen once. Material: PBMCs from blood, obtained about 20 months after vaccination. These receptors originate from a man between 45 and 75 years old who received an inactivated influenza vaccine. CDR3s leave out the opening cysteine and the closing phenylalanine or tryptophan. The D gene is left open where the match is weak.

D gene: .
J gene: TRBJ1-1
V gene: TRBV20-1
CDR3 protein: SARVLAYAMNTEAF

D gene: TRBD1
J gene: TRBJ2-5
V gene: TRBV7-6
CDR3 protein: ASSLAGTGLYQETQY

D gene: .
J gene: TRBJ1-1
V gene: TRBV5-1
CDR3 protein: ASREQGNTEAF

D gene: TRBD2
J gene: TRBJ2-1
V gene: TRBV7-6
CDR3 protein: ASSLSLAATNEQF

D gene: TRBD2
J gene: TRBJ2-3
V gene: TRBV12-3/TRBV12-4
CDR3 protein: ASSFLAGSTDTQY

D gene: .
J gene: TRBJ1-5
V gene: TRBV7-8
CDR3 protein: ASSLVGPTSNQPQH

D gene: .
J gene: TRBJ2-3
V gene: TRBV20-1
CDR3 protein: SASPRGKDTQY

D gene: TRBD2
J gene: TRBJ2-1
V gene: TRBV12-3/TRBV12-4
CDR3 protein: ASTPGLAWDEQF

D gene: TRBD1
J gene: TRBJ1-6
V gene: TRBV27
CDR3 protein: ASSSGGVRNSPLH

D gene: .
J gene: TRBJ1-1
V gene: TRBV29-1
CDR3 protein: SVVPGLNTEAF

D gene: .
J gene: TRBJ1-5
V gene: TRBV20-1
CDR3 protein: SAREGHQPQH

D gene: TRBD2
J gene: TRBJ2-7
V gene: TRBV4-1
CDR3 protein: ASSQSLAGDYEQY

D gene: .
J gene: TRBJ1-3
V gene: TRBV2
CDR3 protein: ASRKENSGNTIY

D gene: TRBD1
J gene: TRBJ2-3
V gene: TRBV5-6
CDR3 protein: ASSGTGNTQY

D gene: .
J gene: TRBJ1-5
V gene: TRBV28
CDR3 protein: ASSYGRGQPQH

D gene: .
J gene: TRBJ1-5
V gene: TRBV7-8
CDR3 protein: ASSYNRARQPQH

D gene: .
J gene: TRBJ1-3
V gene: TRBV5-1
CDR3 protein: ASSLGVGQPGNTIY

D gene: .
J gene: TRBJ1-4
V gene: TRBV20-1
CDR3 protein: SARPWETEKLF

D gene: .
J gene: TRBJ2-7
V gene: TRBV12-3/TRBV12-4
CDR3 protein: ASSLEVARVEQY

D gene: .
J gene: TRBJ1-5
V gene: TRBV20-1
CDR3 protein: SARDGQAGGPQH

D gene: .
J gene: TRBJ2-7
V gene: TRBV20-1
CDR3 protein: SAPRLGESYEQY

D gene: .
J gene: TRBJ1-1
V gene: TRBV2
CDR3 protein: ASTRGDDTEAF

D gene: .
J gene: TRBJ2-5
V gene: TRBV4-1
CDR3 protein: ASSPPTIETQY

D gene: TRBD1
J gene: TRBJ1-6
V gene: TRBV27
CDR3 protein: ASSPTPGQGGSYNSPLH

D gene: TRBD2
J gene: TRBJ2-7
V gene: TRBV9
CDR3 protein: ASSVDGRAVEQY

D gene: .
J gene: TRBJ1-5
V gene: TRBV12-3/TRBV12-4
CDR3 protein: ASSLMTGYRSNQPQH

D gene: .
J gene: TRBJ1-5
V gene: TRBV29-1
CDR3 protein: SVATGTGNQPQH

D gene: TRBD1
J gene: TRBJ1-4
V gene: TRBV7-2
CDR3 protein: ASGPQTGLAGKLF

D gene: .
J gene: TRBJ2-7
V gene: TRBV5-1
CDR3 protein: ASSFGDVTYEQY

D gene: .
J gene: TRBJ1-1
V gene: TRBV6-2/TRBV6-3
CDR3 protein: ASLGSTEAF

D gene: TRBD2
J gene: TRBJ2-1
V gene: TRBV5-1
CDR3 protein: ASSRAGTSDNNEQF

D gene: TRBD2
J gene: TRBJ2-5
V gene: TRBV5-6
CDR3 protein: ASSLDLAGEWGTQY

D gene: .
J gene: TRBJ2-5
V gene: TRBV12-3/TRBV12-4
CDR3 protein: ASSWTLGGETQY

D gene: .
J gene: TRBJ1-6
V gene: TRBV12-3/TRBV12-4
CDR3 protein: ASSPGRLNSPLH

D gene: .
J gene: TRBJ1-1
V gene: TRBV12-3/TRBV12-4
CDR3 protein: ASSPSGFGTEAF

D gene: .
J gene: TRBJ2-3
V gene: TRBV7-8
CDR3 protein: ASSVGAATTTDTQY

D gene: .
J gene: TRBJ1-1
V gene: TRBV28
CDR3 protein: ASSLPQGPGGTEAF

D gene: .
J gene: TRBJ1-6
V gene: TRBV4-3
CDR3 protein: ASSQGEGVNSYNSPLH

D gene: .
J gene: TRBJ1-6
V gene: TRBV5-1
CDR3 protein: ASSSSPDRNSPLH

D gene: .
J gene: TRBJ2-2
V gene: TRBV7-2
CDR3 protein: ASSLGWGTGELF

D gene: .
J gene: TRBJ2-3
V gene: TRBV5-1
CDR3 protein: ASSGERADTQY

D gene: TRBD1
J gene: TRBJ2-2
V gene: TRBV9
CDR3 protein: ASSPTGVDGELF

D gene: .
J gene: TRBJ1-3
V gene: TRBV4-1
CDR3 protein: ASSQATPRDTIY

D gene: .
J gene: TRBJ1-5
V gene: TRBV4-3
CDR3 protein: ASSQVWSGNQPQH

D gene: .
J gene: TRBJ1-1
V gene: TRBV5-5
CDR3 protein: ASSSHSRTANTEAF

D gene: .
J gene: TRBJ2-1
V gene: TRBV6-1
CDR3 protein: ASTAGGGRHNEQF

D gene: .
J gene: TRBJ1-1
V gene: TRBV12-3/TRBV12-4
CDR3 protein: ASIGWTEAF

D gene: .
J gene: TRBJ2-5
V gene: TRBV12-3/TRBV12-4
CDR3 protein: ASRRAGVETQY

D gene: TRBD1
J gene: TRBJ2-6
V gene: TRBV29-1
CDR3 protein: SVAGGASIGANVLT

D gene: .
J gene: TRBJ2-1
V gene: TRBV6-5
CDR3 protein: ASSYGTGYNEQF

D gene: .
J gene: TRBJ1-1
V gene: TRBV29-1
CDR3 protein: SVDREYDTEAF

D gene: .
J gene: TRBJ1-3
V gene: TRBV20-1
CDR3 protein: SARAQSGGRGNTIY

D gene: TRBD1
J gene: TRBJ2-7
V gene: TRBV29-1
CDR3 protein: SVETQGAYEQY

D gene: .
J gene: TRBJ1-5
V gene: TRBV20-1
CDR3 protein: SARIGGSHQPQH